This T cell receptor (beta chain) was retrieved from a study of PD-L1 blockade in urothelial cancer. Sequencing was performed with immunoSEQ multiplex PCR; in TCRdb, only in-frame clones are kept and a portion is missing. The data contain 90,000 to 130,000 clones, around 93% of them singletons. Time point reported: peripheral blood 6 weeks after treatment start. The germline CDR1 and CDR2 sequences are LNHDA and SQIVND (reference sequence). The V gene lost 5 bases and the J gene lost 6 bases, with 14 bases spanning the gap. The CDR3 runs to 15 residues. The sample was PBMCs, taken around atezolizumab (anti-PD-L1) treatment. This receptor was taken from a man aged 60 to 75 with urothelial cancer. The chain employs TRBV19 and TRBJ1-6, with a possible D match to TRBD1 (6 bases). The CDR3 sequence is CASSPQGPFNSPLHF. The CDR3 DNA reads TGTGCCAGTAGTCCTCAGGGGCCATTTAATTCACCCCTCCACTTT.